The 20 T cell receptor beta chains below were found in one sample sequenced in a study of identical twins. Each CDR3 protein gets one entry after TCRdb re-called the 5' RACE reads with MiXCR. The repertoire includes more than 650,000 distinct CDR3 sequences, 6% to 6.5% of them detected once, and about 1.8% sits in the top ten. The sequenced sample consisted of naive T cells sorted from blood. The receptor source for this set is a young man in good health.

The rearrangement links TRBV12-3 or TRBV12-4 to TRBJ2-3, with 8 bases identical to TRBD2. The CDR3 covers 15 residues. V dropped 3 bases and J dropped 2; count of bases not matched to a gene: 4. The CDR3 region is CASSLGTRHTDTQYF. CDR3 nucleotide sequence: TGTGCCAGCAGTTTGGGGACTAGGCACACAGATACGCAGTATTTT.

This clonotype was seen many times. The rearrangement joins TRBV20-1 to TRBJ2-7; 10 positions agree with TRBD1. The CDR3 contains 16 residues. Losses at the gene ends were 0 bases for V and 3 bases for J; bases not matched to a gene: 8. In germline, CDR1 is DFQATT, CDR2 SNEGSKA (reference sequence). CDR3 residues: CSARDNRDRGSYEQYF. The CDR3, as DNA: TGCAGTGCTAGAGATAACCGGGACAGGGGCAGCTACGAGCAGTACTTC.

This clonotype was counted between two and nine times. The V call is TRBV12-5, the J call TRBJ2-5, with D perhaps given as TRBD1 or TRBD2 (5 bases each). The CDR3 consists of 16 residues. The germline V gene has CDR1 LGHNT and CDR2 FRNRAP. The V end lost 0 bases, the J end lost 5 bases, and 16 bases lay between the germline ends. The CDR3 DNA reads TGTGCTAGTGGTTTGGTACGGGCAGGGACGCGCGAGACCCAGTACTTC. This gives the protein CASGLVRAGTRETQYF.

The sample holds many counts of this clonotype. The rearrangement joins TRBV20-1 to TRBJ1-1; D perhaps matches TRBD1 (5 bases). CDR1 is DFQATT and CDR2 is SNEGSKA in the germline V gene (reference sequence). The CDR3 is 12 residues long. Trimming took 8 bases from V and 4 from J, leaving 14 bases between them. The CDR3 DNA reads TGCAGTCCGAGGGGAGGTGGCACTGAAGCTTTCTTT. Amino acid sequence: CSPRGGGTEAFF.

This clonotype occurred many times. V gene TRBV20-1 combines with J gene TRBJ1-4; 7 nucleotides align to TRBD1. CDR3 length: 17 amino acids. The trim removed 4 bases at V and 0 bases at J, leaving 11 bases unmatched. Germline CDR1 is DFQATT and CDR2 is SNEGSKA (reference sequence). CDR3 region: CSAIRGQLVATNEKLFF. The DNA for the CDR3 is TGCAGTGCTATACGGGGACAGTTAGTCGCAACTAATGAAAAACTGTTTTTT.

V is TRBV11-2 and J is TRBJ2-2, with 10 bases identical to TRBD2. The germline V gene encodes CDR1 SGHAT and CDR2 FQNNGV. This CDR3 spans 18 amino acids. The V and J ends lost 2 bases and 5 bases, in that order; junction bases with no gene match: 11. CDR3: CASSLLAGDVVGTGELFF. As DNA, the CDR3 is TGTGCCAGCAGCTTACTAGCGGGAGACGTTGTGGGAACCGGGGAGCTGTTTTTT. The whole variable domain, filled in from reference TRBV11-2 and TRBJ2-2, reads EAGVAQSPRYKIIEKRQSVAFWCNPISGHATLYWYQQILGQGPKLLIQFQNNGVVDDSQLPKDRFSAERLKGVDSTLKIQPAKLEDSAVYLCASSLLAGDVVGTGELFFGEGSRLTVL.

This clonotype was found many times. CDR3 sequence reads: CSVEYGYNEQFF. CDR3 in DNA: TGCAGCGTTGAGTACGGATACAATGAGCAGTTCTTC. The chain is built from TRBV29-1 and TRBJ2-1; D is unclear. The CDR3 has 12 amino acids. Germline values: CDR1 SQVTM, CDR2 ANQGSEA. Trimming took off 3 bases at V and 4 bases at J, with 7 bases between the two ends.

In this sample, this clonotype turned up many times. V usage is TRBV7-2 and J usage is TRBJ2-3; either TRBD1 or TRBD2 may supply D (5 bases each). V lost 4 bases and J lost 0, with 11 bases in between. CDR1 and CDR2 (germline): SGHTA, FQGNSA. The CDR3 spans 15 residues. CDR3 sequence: CASSSPGPSTDTQYF. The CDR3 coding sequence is TGTGCCAGCAGCTCACCGGGACCCAGCACAGATACGCAGTATTTT. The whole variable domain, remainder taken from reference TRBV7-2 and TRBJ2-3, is GAGVSQSPSNKVTEKGKDVELRCDPISGHTALYWYRQSLGQGLEFLIYFQGNSAPDKSGLPSDRFSAERTGGSVSTLTIQRTQQEDSAVYLCASSSPGPSTDTQYFGPGTRLTVL.

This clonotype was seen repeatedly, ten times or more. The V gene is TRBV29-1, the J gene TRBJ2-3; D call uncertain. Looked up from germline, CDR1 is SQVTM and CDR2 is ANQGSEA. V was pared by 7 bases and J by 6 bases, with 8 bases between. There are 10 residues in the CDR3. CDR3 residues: CSALFDTQYF. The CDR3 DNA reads TGCAGCGCACTGTTTGATACGCAGTATTTT.

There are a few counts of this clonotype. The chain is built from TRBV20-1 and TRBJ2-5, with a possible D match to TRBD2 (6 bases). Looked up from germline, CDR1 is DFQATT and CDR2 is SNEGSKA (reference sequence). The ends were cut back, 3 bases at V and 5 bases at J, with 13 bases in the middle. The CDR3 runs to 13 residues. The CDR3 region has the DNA TGCAGTGCTAGTATCATTGCGGGGGAGACCCAGTACTTC. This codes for CSASIIAGETQYF.

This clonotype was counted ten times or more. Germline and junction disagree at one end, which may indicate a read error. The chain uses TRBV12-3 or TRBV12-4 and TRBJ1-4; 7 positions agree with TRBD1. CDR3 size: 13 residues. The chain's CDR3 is CASSLDGSLGQIF. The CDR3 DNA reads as TGTGCCAGCAGTTTAGATGGGTCTTTGGGACAGATTTTT.

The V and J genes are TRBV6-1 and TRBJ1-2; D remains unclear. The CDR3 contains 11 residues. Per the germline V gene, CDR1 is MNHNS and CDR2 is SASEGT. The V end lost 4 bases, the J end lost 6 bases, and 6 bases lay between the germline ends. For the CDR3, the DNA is TGTGCCAGCAGTGCCCTAAATGGCTACACCTTC. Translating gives CASSALNGYTF.

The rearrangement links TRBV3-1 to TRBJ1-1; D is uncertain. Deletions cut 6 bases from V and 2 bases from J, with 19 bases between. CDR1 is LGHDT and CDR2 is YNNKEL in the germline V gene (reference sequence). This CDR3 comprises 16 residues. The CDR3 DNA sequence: TGTGCCAGCAGTCAATTCGGGCCGCTCCTTAACACTGAAGCTTTCTTT. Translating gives CASSQFGPLLNTEAFF.

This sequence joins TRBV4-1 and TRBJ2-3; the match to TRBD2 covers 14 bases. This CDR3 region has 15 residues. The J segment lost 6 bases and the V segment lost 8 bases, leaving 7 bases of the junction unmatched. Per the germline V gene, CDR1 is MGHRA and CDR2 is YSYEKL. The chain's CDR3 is CASQTSGRVGDTQYF. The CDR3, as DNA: TGCGCCAGCCAGACTAGCGGGAGGGTGGGGGATACGCAGTATTTT.

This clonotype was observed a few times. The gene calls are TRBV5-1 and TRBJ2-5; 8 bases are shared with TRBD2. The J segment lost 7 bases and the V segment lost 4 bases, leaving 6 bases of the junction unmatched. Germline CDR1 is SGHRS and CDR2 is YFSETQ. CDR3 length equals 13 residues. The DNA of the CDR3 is TGCGCCAGCAGCGAAGCGGGAGTAGCGACCCAGTACTTC. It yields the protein CASSEAGVATQYF.

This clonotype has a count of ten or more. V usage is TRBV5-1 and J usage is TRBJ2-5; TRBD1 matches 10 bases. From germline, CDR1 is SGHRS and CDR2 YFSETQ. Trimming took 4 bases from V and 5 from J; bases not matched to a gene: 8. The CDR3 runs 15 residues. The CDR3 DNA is TGCGCCAGCAGCCAAAACAGACAGGGGGCGGAGACCCAGTACTTC. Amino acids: CASSQNRQGAETQYF.

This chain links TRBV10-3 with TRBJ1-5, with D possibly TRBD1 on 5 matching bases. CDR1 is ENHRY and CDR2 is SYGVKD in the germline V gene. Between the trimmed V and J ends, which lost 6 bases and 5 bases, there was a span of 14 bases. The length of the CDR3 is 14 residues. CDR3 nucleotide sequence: TGTGCCATCAGCCGGGACGCCGTCGATCAGCCCCAGCATTTT. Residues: CAISRDAVDQPQHF.

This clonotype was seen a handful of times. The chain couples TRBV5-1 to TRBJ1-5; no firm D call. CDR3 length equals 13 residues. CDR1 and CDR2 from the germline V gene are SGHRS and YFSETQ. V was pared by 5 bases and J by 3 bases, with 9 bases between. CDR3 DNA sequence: TGCGCCAGCAGGGCCGGGAACAATCAGCCCCAGCATTTT. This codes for CASRAGNNQPQHF.

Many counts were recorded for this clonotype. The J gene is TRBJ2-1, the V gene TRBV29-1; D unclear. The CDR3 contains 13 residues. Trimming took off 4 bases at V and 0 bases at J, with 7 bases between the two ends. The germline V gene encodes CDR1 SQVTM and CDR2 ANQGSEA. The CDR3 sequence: CSVGRNSYNEQFF. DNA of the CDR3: TGCAGCGTTGGACGGAACTCCTACAATGAGCAGTTCTTC.

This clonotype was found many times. As DNA, the CDR3 is TGTGCCAGCAGCACCCAAGCGGGAGTAATCGGTGAGCAGTTCTTC. Amino acids: CASSTQAGVIGEQFF. The chain uses TRBV9 and TRBJ2-1; 8 bases map to TRBD2. Germline loops: CDR1 SGDLS, CDR2 YYNGEE. CDR3 length: 15 amino acids. After removal of 4 bases from V and 9 bases from J, the junction contained 12 bases not matched to a gene.